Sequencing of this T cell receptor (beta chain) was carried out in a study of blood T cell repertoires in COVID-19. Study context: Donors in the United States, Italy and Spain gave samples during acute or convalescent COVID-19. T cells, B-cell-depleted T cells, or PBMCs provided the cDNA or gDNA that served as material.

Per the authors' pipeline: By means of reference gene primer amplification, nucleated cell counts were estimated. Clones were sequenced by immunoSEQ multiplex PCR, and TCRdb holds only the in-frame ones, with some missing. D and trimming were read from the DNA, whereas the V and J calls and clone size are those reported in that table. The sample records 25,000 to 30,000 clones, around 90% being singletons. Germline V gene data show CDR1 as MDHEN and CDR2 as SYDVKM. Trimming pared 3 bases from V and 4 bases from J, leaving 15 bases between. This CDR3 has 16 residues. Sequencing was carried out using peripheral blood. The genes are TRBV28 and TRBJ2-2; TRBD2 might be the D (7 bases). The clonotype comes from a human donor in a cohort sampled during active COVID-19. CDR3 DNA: TGTGCCAGCAGTTTGCGAGGACTAGGGGGCACCGGGGAGCTGTTTTTT. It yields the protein CASSLRGLGGTGELFF.